The sequence of this TCR beta chain was determined in a study of PD-1 blockade in classical Hodgkin lymphoma. Study-wide findings and caveats: Prior to therapy, complete responders displayed diversity much like that of newly diagnosed patients. Compared with healthy donors, newly diagnosed patients reportedly showed lower baseline TCR diversity.

The assay was immunoSEQ multiplex PCR, and TCRdb's table has in-frame clones only and misses some. Of over 20,000 clones listed, 60% to 80% are singletons. Time point of the sample: cycle 4 day 1 (C4D1), after 6 weeks of nivolumab. In every patient, relapse followed autologous stem cell transplantation, while exposure to brentuximab vedotin differed. Patients reached a best response of complete response, partial response or progressive disease. V lost 2 bases and J 4 bases, leaving 28 bases between the germline ends. This CDR3 is 20 amino acids long. CDR1 and CDR2 (germline): SGHRS, YFSETQ. This clone was observed a single time. The antigen remains unidentified.

Sequenced material: peripheral blood mononuclear cells (PBMCs), taken before the fourth cycle of nivolumab. The TCR was taken from a human donor with classical Hodgkin lymphoma. V is TRBV5-1 and J is TRBJ2-1, with a weak D call TRBD1 (8 bases). The DNA for the CDR3 is TGCGCCAGCAGCTTTGGACAGGGTGTTTCGCGGGAGAGGACTTACAATGAGCAGTTCTTC. It codes for CASSFGQGVSRERTYNEQFF.